Shown below are 15 T cell receptor beta chains from a single sample sequenced in a study of blood T cell repertoires in COVID-19. The data were produced by immunoSEQ multiplex PCR, yet TCRdb's version contains in-frame clones alone and is incomplete. The sample lists tens of thousands of clones, about 83% seen once, with about half in the top ten. Material: peripheral blood. The receptors were sampled from a human donor in a cohort sampled during active COVID-19.

The chain employs TRBV27 and TRBJ1-3, with 11 bases fitting TRBD1. In germline, CDR1 is MNHEY, CDR2 SMNVEV (reference sequence). Trimming cost V 0 bases and J 7 bases; bases outside gene matches: 2. The CDR3 extends over 15 amino acids. The CDR3 nucleotides read TGTGCCAGCAGTTTATCGGGGACAGGGGGTAACACCATATATTTT. Its translation: CASSLSGTGGNTIYF.

This clone was seen just once. The chain carries TRBV9 and TRBJ2-1; perhaps TRBD1 as D (5 bases). Per the germline V gene, CDR1 is SGDLS and CDR2 is YYNGEE. The CDR3 totals 16 residues. The ends were cut back, 0 bases at V and 6 bases at J, with 16 bases in the middle. CDR3 protein: CASSVVPGPPRNEQFF. The CDR3 region has the DNA TGTGCCAGCAGCGTAGTTCCAGGGCCTCCACGCAATGAGCAGTTCTTC.

This chain joins TRBV28 and TRBJ2-7; TRBD1 is a possible D gene (6 bases). CDR1 and CDR2 (germline): MDHEN, SYDVKM. This CDR3 has 11 amino acids. Trimming took 10 bases from V and 6 from J, leaving 13 bases between them. CDR3 bases: TGTGCCACTCAGGGGTCCGGCGAGCAGTACTTC. Protein: CATQGSGEQYF.

This clone was observed a single time. The chain carries TRBV14 and TRBJ2-7, with D tentatively TRBD1 (5 bases). Germline lookup yields CDR1 SGHDN and CDR2 FVKESK. The CDR3 is 14 amino acids. V lost 4 bases, J lost 0 bases, and 10 bases lay in between. The CDR3 here is CASSRTGDSYEQYF. Written as DNA, the CDR3 is TGTGCCAGCAGCCGAACAGGAGACTCCTACGAGCAGTACTTC.

CDR3 region: CASSYSGSSYNSPLHF. In DNA form, the CDR3 reads TGTGCCAGCAGTTACTCTGGTAGCTCCTATAATTCACCCCTCCACTTT. The chain has TRBV6-5 and TRBJ1-6; D is undetermined. The CDR3 runs 16 residues. The germline V gene has CDR1 MNHEY and CDR2 SVGAGI. The germline V and J ends were trimmed by 0 bases and 0 bases, with 6 bases remaining between them.

The V gene is TRBV7-2, the J gene TRBJ2-3, with 7 bases aligning to TRBD2. The CDR3 extends over 15 amino acids. The germline V gene encodes CDR1 SGHTA and CDR2 FQGNSA. V trimming: 8 bases; J trimming: 3 bases; junction bases outside the gene matches: 11. In DNA form, the CDR3 reads TGTGCCAGCGCCCCCGGGGGGAAAGGGACAGATACGCAGTATTTT. It is translated as CASAPGGKGTDTQYF.

V gene TRBV6-2 or TRBV6-3 combines with J gene TRBJ2-7; 9 bases match TRBD2. V was pared by 3 bases and J by 4 bases, with 16 bases of the junction left unmatched. In germline, CDR1 is MNHEY, CDR2 SVGEGT. The CDR3 length is 18 residues. The DNA of the CDR3 is TGTGCCAGCAGTTATGGACGCCAAGGTAGCGGGAGAGGGTACGAGCAGTACTTC. Translated: CASSYGRQGSGRGYEQYF.

This chain links TRBV6-6 with TRBJ2-1; perhaps TRBD1 as D (5 bases). Germline V gene lookup returns CDR1 MNHNY and CDR2 SVGAGI (reference sequence). V was trimmed by 6 bases and J by 5 bases, leaving 11 bases between them. CDR3 length: 13 residues. CDR3 coding DNA: TGTGCCAGCAGCCTGGAAGGGGACAATGAGCAGTTCTTC. Its translation is CASSLEGDNEQFF.

This chain links TRBV29-1 with TRBJ1-2; TRBD1 might be the D (5 bases). Germline values: CDR1 SQVTM, CDR2 ANQGSEA. The germline V and J ends were trimmed by 0 bases and 3 bases, with 11 bases remaining between them. The length of the CDR3 is 14 residues. CDR3 in amino acids: CSVEDPRVDYGYTF. The CDR3 DNA sequence: TGCAGCGTTGAAGATCCCAGGGTCGACTATGGCTACACCTTC. The variable domain in full, completed from reference TRBV29-1 and TRBJ1-2, reads SAVISQKPSRDICQRGTSLTIQCQVDSQVTMMFWYRQQPGQSLTLIATANQGSEATYESGFVIDKFPISRPNLTFSTLTVSNMSPEDSSIYLCSVEDPRVDYGYTFGSGTRLTVV.

V gene TRBV5-1 combines with J gene TRBJ1-6; no clear D. V lost 1 base and J 6 bases, leaving 11 bases between the germline ends. There are 15 residues in the CDR3. Germline V gene data show CDR1 as SGHRS and CDR2 as YFSETQ. This CDR3 is CASSLSQVLNSPLHF. The CDR3 bases are TGCGCCAGCAGCTTGAGTCAGGTCCTTAATTCACCCCTCCACTTT.

V and J are TRBV19 and TRBJ2-5; D might be TRBD1 (5 bases). Germline V lookup: CDR1 LNHDA, CDR2 SQIVND (reference sequence). The CDR3 consists of 12 residues. V was pared by 5 bases and J by 3 bases, with 7 bases between. CDR3: CASSQGEETQYF. CDR3 nucleotides: TGTGCCAGTAGTCAGGGTGAAGAGACCCAGTACTTC.

This clone occurred once. The rearrangement joins TRBV6-1 to TRBJ1-1; 7 positions match TRBD1. This CDR3 has 12 residues. Losses at the gene ends were 11 bases for V and 6 bases for J; bases not matched to a gene: 9. Germline V gene lookup returns CDR1 MNHNS and CDR2 SASEGT. CDR3: CAAGGGSPEAFF. The CDR3 DNA reads as TGTGCCGCGGGAGGGGGCTCTCCTGAAGCTTTCTTT.

The chain carries TRBV6-5 and TRBJ1-2, with unresolved D. Germline assignment: CDR1 MNHEY and CDR2 SVGAGI. The V end was cut by 5 bases, the J end by 3 bases, with 10 bases between. The CDR3 consists of 13 residues. CDR3 protein: CASSRTADYGYTF. As DNA, the CDR3 is TGTGCCAGCAGTCGCACAGCTGACTATGGCTACACCTTC.

The chain uses TRBV4-1 and TRBJ2-2; no clear D. Germline V gene sequence: CDR1 MGHRA, CDR2 YSYEKL. The CDR3 spans 15 residues. The ends were cut back, 4 bases at V and 1 base at J, with 10 bases in the middle. The CDR3 protein is CASSLMAENTGELFF. The CDR3 DNA reads TGCGCCAGCAGCCTAATGGCGGAGAACACCGGGGAGCTGTTTTTT.

This clone was counted between two and nine times. The chain uses TRBV5-1 and TRBJ2-1; D might be TRBD2 (5 bases). The germline gives CDR1 SGHRS, CDR2 YFSETQ. The CDR3 has 18 residues. V gave up 4 bases and J gave up 0 bases, with 20 bases separating them. The chain's CDR3 is CASSQSGWARGSYNEQFF. The CDR3 DNA reads as TGCGCCAGCAGCCAGAGCGGTTGGGCCCGCGGCTCCTACAATGAGCAGTTCTTC.